A single sample gave rise to the 10 T cell receptor beta chains below, sequenced in a study of T cells in Graves' hyperthyroidism and ophthalmopathy. TCR beta CDR3 sequences were amplified from RNA transcripts. TCR CDR3 regions were first amplified by RT-PCR with HTBI primers. One entry per CDR3 protein, called by TCRdb with MiXCR from the multiplex PCR reads. The sample includes around 610,000 distinct CDR3 sequences, approximately 15% of them seen just once. The specimen was blood. The receptors derive from a woman aged 40 to 50 with Graves' ophthalmopathy.

This clonotype appeared many times. This chain uses TRBV20-1 with TRBJ2-7; a possible D gene is TRBD2 (5 bases). This CDR3 spans 15 amino acids. V was cut by 6 bases and J by 0 bases, with 18 bases left in between. Looked up from germline, CDR1 is DFQATT and CDR2 is SNEGSKA (reference sequence). The CDR3 spells CSARGKTTSSYEQYF. The CDR3 coding sequence is TGCAGTGCCCGGGGAAAGACGACAAGCTCCTACGAGCAGTACTTC.

Ten or more counts support this clonotype. The chain recombines TRBV6-2 or TRBV6-3 with TRBJ1-2; D remains unclear. This CDR3 spans 12 amino acids. Germline V gene sequence: CDR1 MNHEY, CDR2 SVGEGT. The V end lost 6 bases, the J end lost 4 bases, and 9 bases lay between the germline ends. Written as DNA, the CDR3 is TGTGCCAGCAGACTTTTACCCTATGGCTACACCTTC. This sequence encodes CASRLLPYGYTF.

J is TRBJ1-5 and V is TRBV7-9, with D unclear. This CDR3 region has 13 residues. The germline V gene has CDR1 SEHNR and CDR2 FQNEAQ (reference sequence). Trimming cost V 0 bases and J 9 bases, with 9 bases left between them. The chain's CDR3 is CASSLADLVPQHF. For the CDR3, the DNA is TGTGCCAGCAGCTTAGCGGATTTGGTGCCCCAGCATTTT.

There are many counts of this clonotype. The chain recombines TRBV25-1 with TRBJ2-7; D possibly corresponds to TRBD1 (6 bases). The V and J ends lost 2 bases and 2 bases respectively, with 7 bases between them. The CDR3 extends over 13 amino acids. Germline loops: CDR1 MGHDK, CDR2 SYGVNS. The CDR3 DNA reads as TGTGCCAGCAGTGAACACAGGGCCTACGAGCAGTACTTC. Its translation: CASSEHRAYEQYF.

This clonotype was seen repeatedly, ten times or more. The CDR3 sequence: CASSSPPWMMRLYQETQYF. CDR3 nucleotides: TGTGCCAGCAGTTCTCCTCCATGGATGATGAGACTGTACCAAGAGACCCAGTACTTC. The chain has TRBV28 and TRBJ2-5; D uncertain. The germline CDR1 and CDR2 sequences are MDHEN and SYDVKM. The CDR3 consists of 19 residues. Trimming left V 4 bases short and J 0 bases short, with 24 bases between.

This clonotype was found many times. The CDR3 loop reads CASSPFRDRINQPQHF. CDR3 DNA: TGTGCCAGCAGCCCCTTCCGGGACAGAATCAATCAGCCCCAGCATTTT. The genes are TRBV6-2 or TRBV6-3 and TRBJ1-5; TRBD1 agrees at 7 bases. This CDR3 has 16 amino acids. Trimming at V came to 6 bases and at J to 3 bases, leaving 11 bases not matched to a gene. Germline CDR1 and CDR2: MNHEY and SVGEGT.

This clonotype has at least ten counts. This chain joins TRBV28 and TRBJ1-5, with TRBD1 as a possible D gene (5 bases). The CDR3 runs to 15 residues. Looked up from germline, CDR1 is MDHEN and CDR2 is SYDVKM. Trimming removed 1 base from V and 2 bases from J, with 9 bases in between. The CDR3 region is CASSLYGGGNQPQHF. CDR3 coding DNA: TGTGCCAGCAGTTTATACGGGGGTGGCAATCAGCCCCAGCATTTT.

In its sample, this clonotype was seen many times. The chain has TRBV30 and TRBJ1-3; D not certain. The V end was cut by 1 base, the J end by 0 bases, with 7 bases between. Germline V lookup: CDR1 GTSNPN, CDR2 SVGIG (reference sequence). The CDR3 runs 14 residues. The CDR3 DNA reads as TGTGCCTGGAGTGAATACCTCTCTGGAAACACCATATATTTT. It specifies CAWSEYLSGNTIYF.

This clonotype has ten or more counts. This rearrangement joins TRBV6-1 to TRBJ1-3; 7 bases line up with TRBD1. Trimming cost V 6 bases and J 6 bases; bases outside gene matches: 8. Germline V CDR1 and CDR2: MNHNS, SASEGT. The CDR3 is 14 residues long. DNA of the CDR3: TGTGCCAGCAGGACGACAGGGTACGAAAACACCATATATTTT. The encoded protein is CASRTTGYENTIYF.

This clonotype was observed a few times. V is TRBV6-2 or TRBV6-3 and J is TRBJ2-7, with D perhaps assigned TRBD1 or TRBD2 (5 bases each). V gave up 6 bases and J gave up 5 bases, with 20 bases separating them. CDR3 length equals 15 residues. The V gene's germline CDR1 is MNHEY and CDR2 SVGEGT. The CDR3 DNA sequence: TGTGCCAGCAGAGACCCCGGGGCGATTACCAACGAGCAGTACTTC. It codes for CASRDPGAITNEQYF.